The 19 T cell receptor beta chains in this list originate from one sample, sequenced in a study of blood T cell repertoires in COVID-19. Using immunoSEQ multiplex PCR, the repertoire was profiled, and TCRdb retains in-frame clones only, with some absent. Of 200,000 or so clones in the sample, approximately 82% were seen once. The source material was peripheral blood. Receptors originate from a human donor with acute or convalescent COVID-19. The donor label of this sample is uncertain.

Written as DNA, the CDR3 is TGTGCCAGCAGTTACTCTGGGGGGAGTGAGCCCCAGCATTTT. It translates to CASSYSGGSEPQHF. This chain joins TRBV6-5 and TRBJ1-5, with D maybe TRBD1 (5 bases). The V and J ends lost 0 bases and 8 bases respectively, with 11 bases between them. This CDR3 is 14 amino acids long. Germline V gene sequence: CDR1 MNHEY, CDR2 SVGAGI.

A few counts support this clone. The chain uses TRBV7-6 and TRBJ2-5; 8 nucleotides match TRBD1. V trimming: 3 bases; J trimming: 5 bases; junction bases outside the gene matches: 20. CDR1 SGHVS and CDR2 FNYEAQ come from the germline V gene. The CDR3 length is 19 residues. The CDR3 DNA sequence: TGTGCCAGCAGCTTTATGCCCTTGAATGAGCAGGGGGCCGGCGAGACCCAGTACTTC. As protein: CASSFMPLNEQGAGETQYF. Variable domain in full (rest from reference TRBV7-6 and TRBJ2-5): GAGVSQSPRYKVTKRGQDVALRCDPISGHVSLYWYRQALGQGPEFLTYFNYEAQQDKSGLPNDRFSAERPEGSISTLTIQRTEQRDSAMYRCASSFMPLNEQGAGETQYFGPGTRLLVL.

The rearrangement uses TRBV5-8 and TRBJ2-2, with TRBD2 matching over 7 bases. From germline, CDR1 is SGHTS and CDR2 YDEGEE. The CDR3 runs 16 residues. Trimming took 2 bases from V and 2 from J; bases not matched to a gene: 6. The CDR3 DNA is TGTGCCAGCAGCTTACGGAGCGGGACTAACACCGGGGAGCTGTTTTTT. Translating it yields CASSLRSGTNTGELFF.

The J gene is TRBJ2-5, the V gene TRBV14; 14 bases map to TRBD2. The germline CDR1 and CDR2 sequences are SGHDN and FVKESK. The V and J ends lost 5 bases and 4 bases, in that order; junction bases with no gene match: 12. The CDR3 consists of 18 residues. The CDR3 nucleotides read TGTGCCAGCAGCTCCGCCGGACAGGGACTAGCGGGAGTAGAGACCCAGTACTTC. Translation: CASSSAGQGLAGVETQYF.

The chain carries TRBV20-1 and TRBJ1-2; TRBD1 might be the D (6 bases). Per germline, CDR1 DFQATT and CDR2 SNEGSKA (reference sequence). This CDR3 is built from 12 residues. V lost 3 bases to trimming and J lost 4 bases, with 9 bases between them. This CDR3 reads CSASAGVYGYTF. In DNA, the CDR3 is TGCAGTGCTAGTGCAGGGGTCTATGGCTACACCTTC.

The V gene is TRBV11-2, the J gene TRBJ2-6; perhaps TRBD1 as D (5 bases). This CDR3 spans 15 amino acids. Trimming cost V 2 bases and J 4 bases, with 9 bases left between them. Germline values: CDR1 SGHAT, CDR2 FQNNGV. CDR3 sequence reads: CASSLLGAGANVLTF. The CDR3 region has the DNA TGTGCCAGCAGCTTATTAGGGGCAGGGGCCAACGTCCTGACTTTC.

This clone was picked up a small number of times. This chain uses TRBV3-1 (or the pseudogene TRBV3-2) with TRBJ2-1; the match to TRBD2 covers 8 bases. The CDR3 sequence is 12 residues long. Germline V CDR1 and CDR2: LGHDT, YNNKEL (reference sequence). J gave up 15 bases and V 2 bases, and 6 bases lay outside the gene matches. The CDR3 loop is CASSQLGLASFF. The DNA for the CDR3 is TGTGCCAGCAGCCAATTAGGACTAGCTTCGTTCTTC.

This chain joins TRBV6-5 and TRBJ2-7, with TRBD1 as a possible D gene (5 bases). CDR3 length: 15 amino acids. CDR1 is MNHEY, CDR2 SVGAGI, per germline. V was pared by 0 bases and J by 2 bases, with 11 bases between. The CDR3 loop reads CASSYSIPGPYEQYF. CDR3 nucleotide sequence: TGTGCCAGCAGTTACTCGATCCCAGGGCCCTACGAGCAGTACTTC.

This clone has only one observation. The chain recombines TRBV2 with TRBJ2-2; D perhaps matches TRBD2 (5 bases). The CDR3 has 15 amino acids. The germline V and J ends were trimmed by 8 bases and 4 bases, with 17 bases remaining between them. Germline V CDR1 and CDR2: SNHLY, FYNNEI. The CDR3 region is CASGAAETFTGELFF. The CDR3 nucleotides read TGTGCCAGCGGAGCAGCGGAGACCTTCACCGGGGAGCTGTTTTTT.

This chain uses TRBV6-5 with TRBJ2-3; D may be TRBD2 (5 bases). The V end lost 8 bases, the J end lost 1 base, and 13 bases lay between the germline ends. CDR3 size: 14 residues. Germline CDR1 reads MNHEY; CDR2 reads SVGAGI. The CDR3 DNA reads TGTGCCAGCGCCGGGGAAGGCCGCACAGATACGCAGTATTTT. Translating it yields CASAGEGRTDTQYF.

The CDR3 loop is CASSERTTEAFF. DNA of the CDR3: TGTGCCAGTAGCGAACGGACAACTGAAGCTTTCTTT. The V call is TRBV19, the J call TRBJ1-1; D perhaps matches TRBD1 (5 bases). The CDR3 extends over 12 amino acids. Germline loops: CDR1 LNHDA, CDR2 SQIVND (reference sequence). Trimming removed 6 bases from V and 5 bases from J, with 10 bases in between.

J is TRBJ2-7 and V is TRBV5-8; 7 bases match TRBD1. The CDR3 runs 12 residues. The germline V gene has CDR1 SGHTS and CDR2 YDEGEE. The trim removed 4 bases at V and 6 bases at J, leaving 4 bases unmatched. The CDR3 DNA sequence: TGTGCCAGCAGCACCGGGACAGTCGAGCAGTACTTC. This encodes CASSTGTVEQYF.

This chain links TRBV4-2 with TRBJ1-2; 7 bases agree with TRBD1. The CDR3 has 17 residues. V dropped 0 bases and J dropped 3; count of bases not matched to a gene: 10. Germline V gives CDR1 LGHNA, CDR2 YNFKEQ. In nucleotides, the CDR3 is TGTGCCAGCAGCCAAGACCAGACACAGGGGACGCACTATGGCTACACCTTC. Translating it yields CASSQDQTQGTHYGYTF.

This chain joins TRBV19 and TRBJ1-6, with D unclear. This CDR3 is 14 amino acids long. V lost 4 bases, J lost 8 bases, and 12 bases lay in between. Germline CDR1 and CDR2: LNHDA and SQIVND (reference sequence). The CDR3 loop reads CASSTPPRDSPLHF. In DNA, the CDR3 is TGTGCCAGTAGTACCCCCCCCCGGGATTCACCCCTCCACTTT. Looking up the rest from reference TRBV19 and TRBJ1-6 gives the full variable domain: DGGITQSPKYLFRKEGQNVTLSCEQNLNHDAMYWYRQDPGQGLRLIYYSQIVNDFQKGDIAEGYSVSREKKESFPLTVTSAQKNPTAFYLCASSTPPRDSPLHFGNGTRLTVT.

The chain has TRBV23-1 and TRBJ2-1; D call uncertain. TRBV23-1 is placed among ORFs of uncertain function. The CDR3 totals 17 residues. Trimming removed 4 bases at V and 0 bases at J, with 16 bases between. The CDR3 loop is CASSLVWATSSYNEQFF. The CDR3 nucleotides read TGCGCCAGCAGTCTGGTTTGGGCCACGAGCTCCTACAATGAGCAGTTCTTC.

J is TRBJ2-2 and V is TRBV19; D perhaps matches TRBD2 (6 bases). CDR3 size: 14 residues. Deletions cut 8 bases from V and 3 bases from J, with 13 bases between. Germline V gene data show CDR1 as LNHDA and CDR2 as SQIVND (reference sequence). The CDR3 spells CASRLVGYTGELFF. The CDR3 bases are TGTGCCAGTCGACTAGTGGGGTACACCGGGGAGCTGTTTTTT.

The chain's CDR3 is CASSYDRASGNTIYF. CDR3 nucleotide sequence: TGTGCCAGCAGTTATGACAGGGCCTCTGGAAACACCATATATTTT. This sequence joins TRBV6-5 and TRBJ1-3, with TRBD1 matching 7 bases. The CDR3 covers 15 residues. The V gene end was trimmed by 3 bases and the J gene end by 0 bases; junction bases not matched to a gene: 2. The V gene's germline CDR1 is MNHEY and CDR2 SVGAGI.

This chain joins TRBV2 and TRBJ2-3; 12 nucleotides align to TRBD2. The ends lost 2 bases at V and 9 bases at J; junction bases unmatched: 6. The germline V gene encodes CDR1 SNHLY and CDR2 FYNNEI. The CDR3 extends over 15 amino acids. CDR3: CASSESSGRGETQYF. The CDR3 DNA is TGTGCCAGCAGTGAATCTAGCGGGAGGGGTGAAACGCAGTATTTT.

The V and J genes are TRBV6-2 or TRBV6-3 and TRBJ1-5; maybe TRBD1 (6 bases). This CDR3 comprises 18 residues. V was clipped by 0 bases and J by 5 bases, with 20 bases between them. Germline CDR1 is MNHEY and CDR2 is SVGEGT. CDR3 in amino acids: CASSYSRSQGGVHQPQHF. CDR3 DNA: TGTGCCAGCAGTTACTCGAGGTCACAGGGTGGGGTTCATCAGCCCCAGCATTTT.